The 8 T cell receptor beta chains given below trace back to one sample, sequenced in a study of cytomegalovirus exposure and HLA in healthy donors. PCR employed 60 Vbeta and 13 Jbeta primers. Libraries were prepared by immunoSEQ multiplex PCR; TCRdb keeps only in-frame clonotypes and omits some of them. The sample consists of about 170,000 clones, 62% of them appearing once. Sequencing was done on a sample of PBMCs. Receptors were obtained from a man aged 35-49 years in good health and CMV-seronegative.

V is TRBV5-1 and J is TRBJ2-3, with 15 bases fitting TRBD2. The CDR3 has 18 residues. Germline CDR1 SGHRS, CDR2 YFSETQ. The trim removed 3 bases at V and 3 bases at J, leaving 8 bases unmatched. CDR3 sequence (DNA): TGCGCCAGCAGCTGGACTAGCGGGGGGGCCGGGGGGACAGATACGCAGTATTTT. It codes for CASSWTSGGAGGTDTQYF.

The sample holds a few counts of this clone. The J gene is TRBJ1-1, the V gene TRBV7-8; TRBD1 might be the D (6 bases). The CDR3 sequence is 14 residues long. The V gene lost 1 base and the J gene lost 5 bases, with 11 bases spanning the gap. CDR1 SGHVS and CDR2 FQNEAQ come from the germline V gene. The CDR3 nucleotides read TGTGCCAGCAGCTTAGGAGGGGGAAGAACTGAAGCTTTCTTT. Translating it yields CASSLGGGRTEAFF. Complete variable domain (other parts from reference TRBV7-8 and TRBJ1-1): GAGVSQSPRYKVAKRGQDVALRCDPISGHVSLFWYQQALGQGPEFLTYFQNEAQLDKSGLPSDRFFAERPEGSVSTLKIQRTQQEDSAVYLCASSLGGGRTEAFFGQGTRLTVV.

This clone was seen a handful of times. The rearrangement joins TRBV5-6 to TRBJ1-4; D possibly corresponds to TRBD1 (5 bases). The length of the CDR3 is 14 residues. Germline-derived CDR1 and CDR2 are SGHDT and YYEEEE. V was shortened by 4 bases and J by 5 bases, with 12 bases between the two germline ends. As DNA, the CDR3 is TGTGCCAGCAGCCTGGGACGGAGAAATGAAAAACTGTTTTTT. Encoded protein: CASSLGRRNEKLFF.

In DNA, the CDR3 is TGTGCCACGGGACACGGAACAGCCCAAGAGACCCAGTACTTC. It encodes CATGHGTAQETQYF. The chain is built from TRBV15 and TRBJ2-5; maybe TRBD1 (6 bases). Germline V gene lookup returns CDR1 LNHNV and CDR2 YYDKDF (reference sequence). Trimming took 9 bases from V and 1 from J, leaving 15 bases between them. There are 14 residues in the CDR3.

J is TRBJ2-7 and V is TRBV30, with 7 bases fitting TRBD1. The germline gives CDR1 GTSNPN, CDR2 SVGIG (reference sequence). There are 12 residues in the CDR3. The junction had 5 bases not matched to a gene; V was cut back by 5 bases and J by 4 bases. CDR3 region: CAWDPQGYEQYF. The CDR3 DNA reads as TGTGCCTGGGACCCACAGGGGTACGAGCAGTACTTC.

The chain is built from TRBV2 and TRBJ2-6; D unclear. The length of the CDR3 is 13 residues. The germline V gene encodes CDR1 SNHLY and CDR2 FYNNEI. Trimming shortened V by 3 bases and J by 4 bases, and 4 bases separated the two germline ends. The CDR3 is CASSESGANVLTF. CDR3 in DNA: TGTGCCAGCAGTGAGAGCGGGGCCAACGTCCTGACTTTC.

V and J are TRBV19 and TRBJ1-5; no firm D call. Germline CDR1 and CDR2: LNHDA and SQIVND (reference sequence). The CDR3 runs 13 residues. The ends were cut back, 10 bases at V and 3 bases at J, with 13 bases in the middle. In DNA form, the CDR3 reads TGTGCCATTGACCCGGGTCACAATCAGCCCCAGCATTTT. It codes for CAIDPGHNQPQHF.

The gene calls are TRBV19 and TRBJ1-1; possible D gene TRBD1, 6 bases. This CDR3 is built from 15 residues. Germline V gene lookup returns CDR1 LNHDA and CDR2 SQIVND (reference sequence). Trimming left V 0 bases short and J 1 base short, with 9 bases between. CDR3 DNA: TGTGCCAGTAGTATAGAGGACAGCCCGAACACTGAAGCTTTCTTT. Amino acids: CASSIEDSPNTEAFF. The whole variable domain, filled in from reference TRBV19 and TRBJ1-1, reads DGGITQSPKYLFRKEGQNVTLSCEQNLNHDAMYWYRQDPGQGLRLIYYSQIVNDFQKGDIAEGYSVSREKKESFPLTVTSAQKNPTAFYLCASSIEDSPNTEAFFGQGTRLTVV.